Below, 26 T cell receptor beta chains from the same sample are listed, as sequenced in a study of T cells after yellow fever vaccination. TCRdb used MiXCR to reprocess the 5' RACE reads, holding one entry per CDR3 protein. Of a few hundred thousand distinct CDR3 sequences in the sample, 4.1% were seen once. The sample in question was PBMCs, obtained 5 days after the yellow fever booster vaccination. The receptors were sampled from a man between 18 and 29 years old who received the YFV17D yellow fever vaccine.

This clonotype was counted many times. The chain links TRBV6-2 or TRBV6-3 to TRBJ2-3; D gene ambiguous. CDR3 length: 11 residues. V was clipped by 5 bases and J by 4 bases, with 4 bases between them. CDR1 and CDR2 (germline): MNHEY, SVGEGT. This CDR3 reads CASSRPDTQYF. The CDR3 DNA sequence: TGTGCCAGCAGTCGGCCAGATACGCAGTATTTT.

In this sample, this clonotype turned up a few times. The rearrangement joins TRBV10-3 to TRBJ2-5; D is perhaps TRBD1 (6 bases). The germline CDR1 and CDR2 sequences are ENHRY and SYGVKD. The CDR3 contains 14 residues. V lost 0 bases to trimming and J lost 5 bases, with 10 bases between them. CDR3 sequence reads: CAISESQGHETQYF. The CDR3, as DNA: TGTGCCATCAGTGAGTCGCAGGGACATGAGACCCAGTACTTC.

This clonotype has just a few counts. V usage is TRBV6-6 and J usage is TRBJ2-1, with D uncertain. Trimming left V 0 bases short and J 0 bases short, with 6 bases between. The CDR3 totals 15 residues. Germline-derived CDR1 and CDR2 are MNHNY and SVGAGI (reference sequence). The CDR3 loop reads CASSYSIGSYNEQFF. DNA for the CDR3: TGTGCCAGCAGTTACTCAATCGGCTCCTACAATGAGCAGTTCTTC.

This clonotype was detected a few times. The rearrangement links TRBV4-1 to TRBJ1-2; 7 bases map to TRBD1. The length of the CDR3 is 17 residues. The trim removed 1 base at V and 3 bases at J, leaving 11 bases unmatched. The germline V gene encodes CDR1 MGHRA and CDR2 YSYEKL. CDR3 in DNA: TGCGCCAGCAGCCAAGTTGGGGGAACAGGGGAGGACTATGGCTACACCTTC. Encoded protein: CASSQVGGTGEDYGYTF.

This clonotype appeared a few times. This chain uses TRBV29-1 with TRBJ2-5; 12 nucleotides agree with TRBD2. From germline, CDR1 is SQVTM and CDR2 ANQGSEA. This CDR3 has 14 residues. J lost 6 bases, V lost 5 bases, and 7 bases had no gene match. The CDR3 loop is CSVHTSGGRQTQYF. CDR3 coding DNA: TGCAGCGTTCATACTAGCGGGGGGAGGCAGACCCAGTACTTC.

CDR3 in DNA: TGTGCCAGCAGCGAGGACAGGAGTGGAGGCTACACCTTC. Protein sequence: CASSEDRSGGYTF. The chain links TRBV7-3 to TRBJ1-2, with TRBD1 matching 7 bases. From germline, CDR1 is SGHTA and CDR2 FQGTGA. The CDR3 has 13 amino acids. V lost 5 bases to trimming and J lost 8 bases; unmatched junction nucleotides: 8.

This clonotype came up a few times. The chain combines TRBV7-2 with TRBJ2-3; 8 bases line up with TRBD1. V gave up 6 bases and J gave up 6 bases; unmatched junction bases: 2. This CDR3 has 12 residues. Germline V CDR1 and CDR2: SGHTA, FQGNSA. CDR3 nucleotide sequence: TGTGCCAGCAGACGGACAGGGGATACGCAGTATTTT. Its translation: CASRRTGDTQYF.

This clonotype was seen a handful of times. The V gene is TRBV29-1, the J gene TRBJ1-3; maybe TRBD1 (6 bases). The germline V gene has CDR1 SQVTM and CDR2 ANQGSEA. V gave up 6 bases and J gave up 0 bases, with 12 bases separating them. The CDR3 totals 14 residues. The CDR3 sequence is CSVKTGFSGNTIYF. Here the CDR3 DNA reads TGCAGCGTCAAGACAGGTTTCTCTGGAAACACCATATATTTT.

This clonotype was counted a few times. The chain's CDR3 is CASSQGAGTVSYNEQFF. The CDR3 nucleotides read TGCGCCAGCAGCCAGGGGGCCGGGACAGTCTCCTACAATGAGCAGTTCTTC. V gene TRBV4-3 combines with J gene TRBJ2-1; TRBD1 aligns across 7 bases. Trimming took 3 bases from V and 0 from J; bases not matched to a gene: 8. In germline, CDR1 is LGHNA, CDR2 YSLEER. This CDR3 is built from 17 residues.

There are a few counts of this clonotype. CDR3 in amino acids: CASSQYRVYEQFF. The CDR3 DNA follows: TGTGCCAGCTCACAATACAGGGTTTATGAGCAGTTCTTC. This chain links TRBV18 with TRBJ2-1, with D maybe TRBD1 (6 bases). The CDR3 is 13 residues long. The V end was cut by 4 bases, the J end by 8 bases, with 12 bases between. CDR1 KGHSH and CDR2 LQKENI come from the germline V gene.

This clonotype was picked up many times. This rearrangement joins TRBV4-3 to TRBJ2-1, with 8 bases matching TRBD2. Per germline, CDR1 LGHNA and CDR2 YSLEER. The CDR3 is 15 amino acids. V lost 1 base and J lost 5; bases outside the gene matches: 4. CDR3 coding DNA: TGCGCCAGCAGCCAAGCCGTAGCGGGGAACAATGAGCAGTTCTTC. Encoded protein: CASSQAVAGNNEQFF.

This clonotype was seen many times. This sequence joins TRBV7-8 and TRBJ2-7; 8 positions agree with TRBD1. J was trimmed by 2 bases and V by 7 bases; bases with no gene match: 7. This CDR3 is built from 14 residues. CDR1 and CDR2 from the germline V gene are SGHVS and FQNEAQ. CDR3 sequence reads: CASTAWTGTYEQYF. DNA of the CDR3: TGTGCCAGCACCGCTTGGACAGGGACCTACGAGCAGTACTTC.

The CDR3 DNA follows: TGTGCCAGCAGCCCGCCCCCCAGGAACACTGAAGCTTTCTTT. Its protein product is CASSPPPRNTEAFF. The genes are TRBV7-9 and TRBJ1-1; D unresolved. V was shortened by 5 bases and J by 1 base, with 11 bases between the two germline ends. Germline V gene sequence: CDR1 SEHNR, CDR2 FQNEAQ (reference sequence). The CDR3 has 14 residues.

This clonotype showed up many times. The rearrangement uses TRBV7-9 and TRBJ2-7; D gene unclear. The ends were cut back, 6 bases at V and 4 bases at J, with 10 bases in the middle. CDR1 is SEHNR and CDR2 is FQNEAQ in the germline V gene (reference sequence). There are 12 residues in the CDR3. CDR3 region: CASSFGRYEQYF. The CDR3 DNA follows: TGTGCCAGCAGTTTCGGACGGTACGAGCAGTACTTC.

The rearrangement links TRBV6-1 to TRBJ1-5, with D hard to call. Trimming left V 0 bases short and J 7 bases short, with 16 bases between. Germline V gene lookup returns CDR1 MNHNS and CDR2 SASEGT. This CDR3 contains 16 residues. CDR3 sequence reads: CASSEAWIRVRQPQHF. The CDR3 DNA reads as TGTGCCAGCAGTGAAGCGTGGATTAGGGTAAGGCAGCCCCAGCATTTT.

V and J are TRBV7-2 and TRBJ1-1, with D possibly being TRBD1 (5 bases). V dropped 5 bases and J dropped 1 base, with 14 bases sitting between them. The germline V gene encodes CDR1 SGHTA and CDR2 FQGNSA. The length of the CDR3 is 15 residues. The CDR3 DNA reads TGTGCCAGCAGCGCACAGCCGAGGGGGAACACTGAAGCTTTCTTT. Translating gives CASSAQPRGNTEAFF.

V is TRBV20-1 and J is TRBJ2-7, with 13 nucleotides matching TRBD2. Germline values: CDR1 DFQATT, CDR2 SNEGSKA (reference sequence). This CDR3 is built from 14 residues. The V gene end was trimmed by 3 bases and the J gene end by 5 bases; junction bases not matched to a gene: 4. CDR3: CSARLLAGGNEQYF. DNA for the CDR3: TGCAGTGCTAGGTTACTAGCGGGGGGGAACGAGCAGTACTTC.

The CDR3 sequence: CASSPTRNTDTQYF. CDR3 in DNA: TGTGCCAGCAGTCCGACGAGGAACACAGATACGCAGTATTTT. V usage is TRBV6-2 or TRBV6-3 and J usage is TRBJ2-3; no firm D call. The CDR3 runs to 14 residues. Per germline, CDR1 MNHEY and CDR2 SVGEGT. V lost 5 bases, J lost 2 bases, and 11 bases lay in between.

This chain links TRBV6-5 with TRBJ1-5; no firm D call. The V end was cut by 5 bases, the J end by 9 bases, with 23 bases between. Germline CDR1 MNHEY, CDR2 SVGAGI. This CDR3 comprises 16 residues. DNA of the CDR3: TGTGCCAGCAGTCCCCTCGTATCCCCCAGAGATGGGCCCCAGCATTTT. Encoded protein: CASSPLVSPRDGPQHF.

This clonotype has at least ten counts. The chain employs TRBV7-2 and TRBJ2-7, with a weak D call TRBD2 (6 bases). This CDR3 is built from 13 residues. Trimming removed 2 bases from V and 3 bases from J, with 8 bases in between. Germline V gene lookup returns CDR1 SGHTA and CDR2 FQGNSA. As DNA, the CDR3 is TGTGCCAGCAGCTTATGGGGGGACTACGAGCAGTACGTC. Translation: CASSLWGDYEQYV.

This clonotype was recorded a few times. This chain links TRBV5-5 with TRBJ1-1; D gene unclear. Trimming left V 4 bases short and J 5 bases short, with 9 bases between. The V gene's germline CDR1 is SGHKS and CDR2 YYEKEE (reference sequence). The CDR3 is made up of 12 amino acids. For the CDR3, the DNA is TGTGCCAGCAGCCAACAGATTACTGAAGCTTTCTTT. It is translated as CASSQQITEAFF. Variable domain in full (rest from reference TRBV5-5 and TRBJ1-1): DAGVTQSPTHLIKTRGQQVTLRCSPISGHKSVSWYQQVLGQGPQFIFQYYEKEERGRGNFPDRFSARQFPNYSSELNVNALLLGDSALYLCASSQQITEAFFGQGTRLTVV.

The J gene is TRBJ2-3, the V gene TRBV11-3; perhaps TRBD1 as D (5 bases). The CDR3 extends over 14 amino acids. CDR1 is SGHNT, CDR2 YENEEA, per germline. Trimming pared 5 bases from V and 7 bases from J, leaving 16 bases between. The CDR3 sequence: CASSPRVPPNTQYF. CDR3 coding DNA: TGTGCCAGCAGCCCCAGGGTCCCACCAAATACGCAGTATTTT.

This clonotype was picked up a small number of times. This chain connects TRBV20-1 to TRBJ2-1; no clear D gene. Germline CDR1 is DFQATT and CDR2 is SNEGSKA (reference sequence). V shed 2 bases and J shed 6 bases, with 8 bases lying between them. The CDR3 runs 12 residues. For the CDR3, the DNA is TGCAGTGCTAGACGGGTCCTCAATGAGCAGTTCTTC. It encodes CSARRVLNEQFF.

This chain joins TRBV7-8 and TRBJ1-1, with D perhaps TRBD1 (5 bases). The CDR3 consists of 15 residues. Germline V gene data show CDR1 as SGHVS and CDR2 as FQNEAQ. Trimming took 3 bases from V and 8 from J, leaving 19 bases between them. DNA of the CDR3: TGTGCCAGCAGCTTTCAGGGTTTACCCAACCCGGAAGCTTTCTTT. It is translated as CASSFQGLPNPEAFF.

The CDR3 DNA sequence: TGTGCCGGAAAGACAGGCGGTAATGAAAAACTGTTTTTT. Translated, it gives CAGKTGGNEKLFF. This chain joins TRBV7-9 and TRBJ1-4; D is possibly TRBD1 (6 bases). Trimming removed 11 bases at V and 4 bases at J, with 14 bases between. The CDR3 length is 13 residues. Germline V gene lookup returns CDR1 SEHNR and CDR2 FQNEAQ (reference sequence). The full variable domain, in which reference TRBV7-9 and TRBJ1-4 provide the parts outside the CDR3, is DTGVSQNPRHKITKRGQNVTFRCDPISEHNRLYWYRQTLGQGPEFLTYFQNEAQLEKSRLLSDRFSAERPKGSFSTLEIQRTEQGDSAMYLCAGKTGGNEKLFFGSGTQLSVL.

This chain uses TRBV25-1 with TRBJ2-3, with TRBD2 identical over 9 bases. Germline V gene sequence: CDR1 MGHDK, CDR2 SYGVNS. CDR3 length equals 15 residues. The ends lost 4 bases at V and 0 bases at J; junction bases unmatched: 2. CDR3 nucleotides: TGTGCCAGCAGTGCTAGCGGGGTTAGCACAGATACGCAGTATTTT. It translates to CASSASGVSTDTQYF.